The 20 T cell receptor beta chains below all came from one sample that was sequenced in a study of blood T cell repertoires in COVID-19. Profiling relied on immunoSEQ multiplex PCR, and the TCRdb table lists in-frame clones only, not all of them. The sample has 350,000 to 450,000 clones; approximately 86% are singletons. The specimen sequenced was peripheral blood. All receptors derive from a woman aged 55-69 years with COVID-19, enrolled during active disease.

The table lists this clone with a count of one. The rearrangement links TRBV2 to TRBJ2-1, with 7 positions matching TRBD1. Germline CDR1 and CDR2: SNHLY and FYNNEI. There are 14 residues in the CDR3. The V gene end was trimmed by 7 bases and the J gene end by 2 bases; junction bases not matched to a gene: 5. DNA for the CDR3: TGTGCCAGCAAACAGACAGGGCCCTACAATGAGCAGTTCTTC. Its translation is CASKQTGPYNEQFF. The full variable domain, its missing parts supplied by reference TRBV2 and TRBJ2-1, is EPEVTQTPSHQVTQMGQEVILRCVPISNHLYFYWYRQILGQKVEFLVSFYNNEISEKSEIFDDQFSVERPDGSNFTLKIRSTKLEDSAMYFCASKQTGPYNEQFFGPGTRLTVL.

The V and J genes are TRBV4-3 and TRBJ2-1; 9 nucleotides match TRBD1. Per the germline V gene, CDR1 is LGHNA and CDR2 is YSLEER. This CDR3 is 14 amino acids long. V lost 4 bases, J lost 9 bases, and 7 bases stayed unmatched. For the CDR3, the DNA is TGCGCCAGCAGCCCGGACAGGGGCTTAGGTGAGCAGTTCTTC. It codes for CASSPDRGLGEQFF.

The rearrangement links TRBV30 to TRBJ1-5; perhaps TRBD1 as D (5 bases). The V and J ends lost 1 base and 6 bases respectively, with 13 bases between them. The CDR3 is 14 amino acids. Germline CDR1 GTSNPN, CDR2 SVGIG (reference sequence). This CDR3 reads CAWSGQGSGQPQHF. The CDR3 coding sequence is TGTGCCTGGAGTGGGCAGGGTTCGGGTCAGCCCCAGCATTTT.

V is TRBV7-8 and J is TRBJ1-5; the D is unclear. The CDR3 is made up of 13 amino acids. V lost 5 bases to trimming and J lost 1 base, with 6 bases between them. The germline CDR1 and CDR2 sequences are SGHVS and FQNEAQ. The CDR3 sequence is CASSARSNQPQHF. The CDR3 DNA reads as TGTGCCAGCAGCGCACGGAGCAATCAGCCCCAGCATTTT.

This clone was recorded only once. The chain links TRBV7-2 to TRBJ2-3; D is uncertain. The CDR3 has 13 amino acids. Trimming took off 0 bases at V and 6 bases at J, with 7 bases between the two ends. Germline V lookup: CDR1 SGHTA, CDR2 FQGNSA. This CDR3 reads CASSLAGPDTQYF. In DNA form, the CDR3 reads TGTGCCAGCAGCTTAGCTGGCCCGGATACGCAGTATTTT.

The CDR3 DNA reads TGCGCCAGCAGCCGCGGACAGGGGGCCTCCTACGAGCAGTACTTC. Translating gives CASSRGQGASYEQYF. This chain links TRBV4-1 with TRBJ2-7; 11 bases map to TRBD1. After removal of 4 bases from V and 0 bases from J, the junction contained 2 bases not matched to a gene. The germline V gene has CDR1 MGHRA and CDR2 YSYEKL. The CDR3 covers 15 residues.

The J gene is TRBJ2-7, the V gene TRBV5-1; 7 bases line up with TRBD1. CDR3 size: 15 residues. Germline trimming cut 7 bases from V and 4 bases from J; bases unmatched to any gene: 14. Germline CDR1 and CDR2: SGHRS and YFSETQ. This chain's CDR3 is CASGPVPGQRYEQYF. CDR3 coding DNA: TGCGCCAGCGGCCCGGTCCCGGGACAGAGATACGAGCAGTACTTC.

This clone has just one count. V is TRBV14 and J is TRBJ2-5; D is perhaps TRBD1 (6 bases). The CDR3 has 15 amino acids. The V and J ends lost 6 bases and 5 bases respectively, with 19 bases between them. CDR1 is SGHDN and CDR2 is FVKESK in the germline V gene. The CDR3 DNA reads TGTGCCAGCAGAGGGGGATTAGGGCGGACGGAGACCCAGTACTTC. Its translation: CASRGGLGRTETQYF.

This sequence joins TRBV6-5 and TRBJ2-7; tentatively, D is TRBD1 (6 bases). The V and J ends lost 0 bases and 6 bases respectively, with 18 bases between them. The CDR3 loop spans 16 amino acids. Germline CDR1 is MNHEY and CDR2 is SVGAGI. The CDR3 loop reads CASSYSWDTMPAEQYF. CDR3 DNA: TGTGCCAGCAGTTACTCATGGGACACCATGCCGGCCGAGCAGTACTTC.

The chain has TRBV19 and TRBJ1-5, with 7 bases fitting TRBD1. J gave up 0 bases and V 5 bases, and 7 bases lay outside the gene matches. Germline loops: CDR1 LNHDA, CDR2 SQIVND (reference sequence). The CDR3 sequence is 16 residues long. Here the CDR3 reads CASSATGLYSNQPQHF. Written as DNA, the CDR3 is TGTGCCAGTAGTGCGACAGGGCTGTATAGCAATCAGCCCCAGCATTTT.

V gene TRBV7-2 combines with J gene TRBJ2-7; 7 nucleotides agree with TRBD2. Germline assignment: CDR1 SGHTA and CDR2 FQGNSA. The CDR3 extends over 18 amino acids. J gave up 6 bases and V 0 bases, and 17 bases lay outside the gene matches. The DNA of the CDR3 is TGTGCCAGCAGCTTAGCCGGTGGGGCTAGCGGCCCCGGGGGCGAGCAGTACTTC. Its protein is CASSLAGGASGPGGEQYF.

This chain joins TRBV5-8 and TRBJ2-1, with 12 nucleotides matching TRBD2. The CDR3 is made up of 16 amino acids. Trimming removed 2 bases from V and 6 bases from J; junction bases left unmatched: 6. Germline CDR1 and CDR2: SGHTS and YDEGEE. The CDR3, as DNA: TGTGCCAGCAGCTTATTCGGACTAGCGGGGTTCAATGAGCAGTTCTTC. Translation: CASSLFGLAGFNEQFF.

The rearrangement links TRBV12-3 or TRBV12-4 to TRBJ1-1; perhaps TRBD1 as D (5 bases). This CDR3 has 11 amino acids. Trimming left V 6 bases short and J 8 bases short, with 10 bases between. The CDR3 spells CASRGGGEAFF. CDR3 nucleotides: TGTGCCAGCAGGGGGGGAGGAGAAGCTTTCTTT.

This chain connects TRBV6-6 to TRBJ1-3; D might be TRBD1 (6 bases). Germline V lookup: CDR1 MNHNY, CDR2 SVGAGI (reference sequence). Trimming stripped 5 bases from V and 3 bases from J, with 14 bases between. The length of the CDR3 is 15 residues. In DNA, the CDR3 is TGTGCCAGCAGTGCGAGAGGGGGTTTTGGAAACACCATATATTTT. This gives the protein CASSARGGFGNTIYF.

The chain is built from TRBV29-1 and TRBJ2-1; the D gene is possibly TRBD1 (6 bases). The CDR3 extends over 13 amino acids. Germline V gives CDR1 SQVTM, CDR2 ANQGSEA. V lost 3 bases to trimming and J lost 7 bases, with 13 bases between them. The CDR3 DNA is TGCAGCGTTGACCGACAGGCCGAAAATGAGCAGTTCTTC. It codes for CSVDRQAENEQFF.

The rearrangement uses TRBV12-3 or TRBV12-4 and TRBJ2-7, with a tentative D call TRBD1 (5 bases). The CDR3 has 11 amino acids. Trimming pared 5 bases from V and 8 bases from J, leaving 10 bases between. CDR3 coding DNA: TGTGCCAGCAGTGCACAGGTTAAGCAGTACTTC. It encodes CASSAQVKQYF.

J is TRBJ2-1 and V is TRBV19; D possibly corresponds to TRBD1 (5 bases). Trimming stripped 3 bases from V and 5 bases from J, with 23 bases between. Germline V gene sequence: CDR1 LNHDA, CDR2 SQIVND (reference sequence). CDR3 length: 18 residues. The DNA of the CDR3 is TGTGCCAGTAGTATGGGTCAGGGAAAGAGAAGGGTCCACAATGAGCAGTTCTTC. Its translation is CASSMGQGKRRVHNEQFF.

This clone was seen a handful of times. This chain joins TRBV18 and TRBJ2-7, with D maybe TRBD1 (6 bases). The CDR3 covers 15 residues. The V end was cut by 3 bases, the J end by 0 bases, with 12 bases between. Germline V gene lookup returns CDR1 KGHSH and CDR2 LQKENI. CDR3 region: CASSPDRQDSYEQYF. The CDR3 nucleotides read TGTGCCAGCTCACCCGACAGGCAGGACTCCTACGAGCAGTACTTC.

The chain combines TRBV2 with TRBJ1-1; 7 bases are shared with TRBD1. V lost 6 bases, J lost 6 bases, and 10 bases stayed unmatched. Germline CDR1 is SNHLY and CDR2 is FYNNEI. The length of the CDR3 is 14 residues. The DNA for the CDR3 is TGTGCCAGCAGGGGTATCAGGGGGAGCTCTGAAGCTTTCTTT. It encodes CASRGIRGSSEAFF.

The J gene is TRBJ2-1, the V gene TRBV5-6; 7 nucleotides line up with TRBD1. CDR3 length: 15 amino acids. J was trimmed by 2 bases and V by 3 bases; bases with no gene match: 5. Germline V gene sequence: CDR1 SGHDT, CDR2 YYEEEE. The CDR3 here is CASSSPGTAYNEQFF. In DNA form, the CDR3 reads TGTGCCAGCAGCTCCCCCGGGACAGCCTACAATGAGCAGTTCTTC.